Listed here are 4 T cell receptor beta chains from one sample, sequenced in a study of cytomegalovirus exposure and HLA in healthy donors (dated by TCRdb to the late 2010s). Libraries were constructed by the immunoSEQ multiplex PCR assay. The multiplex PCR relied on a mix of 60 forward primers for TCR Vbeta segments and 13 reverse primers for TCR Jbeta segments. TCRdb re-hosts the immuneACCESS table, in-frame sequences only. Its copies lack some clones; in the studies checked, an unresolved V gene accounts for under half of them, and the cause for the rest is not known. The sample table lists 95,000 to 110,000 clones, approximately 80% of them with a count of one. The ten top clones hold approximately 5% of the sample. Sequences were obtained from PBMCs. Receptors were obtained from a woman younger than 35 in good health and CMV-seropositive.

The CDR3 nucleotides are TGTGCCAGCAGCTTAGATGCAGGGGGTTATACTGAAGCTTTCTTT. Translated, it gives CASSLDAGGYTEAFF. The chain employs TRBV11-2 and TRBJ1-1; 7 bases line up with TRBD1. Germline-derived CDR1 and CDR2 are SGHAT and FQNNGV. The CDR3 is made up of 15 amino acids. V was clipped by 0 bases and J by 5 bases; unmatched bases: 6. The variable domain in full, with the rest retrieved from reference TRBV11-2 and TRBJ1-1, is EAGVAQSPRYKIIEKRQSVAFWCNPISGHATLYWYQQILGQGPKLLIQFQNNGVVDDSQLPKDRFSAERLKGVDSTLKIQPAKLEDSAVYLCASSLDAGGYTEAFFGQGTRLTVV.

J is TRBJ2-7 and V is TRBV5-1, with D possibly TRBD1 on 6 matching bases. The CDR3 runs to 15 residues. Germline V gene lookup returns CDR1 SGHRS and CDR2 YFSETQ. V lost 4 bases to trimming and J lost 3 bases, with 17 bases between them. The CDR3, as DNA: TGCGCCAGCAGCCGGACCTCGGGACAAGGCTACGAGCAGTACTTC. The encoded protein is CASSRTSGQGYEQYF.

The J gene is TRBJ1-5, the V gene TRBV29-1; 9 positions agree with TRBD1. The CDR3 sequence is 13 residues long. Looked up from germline, CDR1 is SQVTM and CDR2 is ANQGSEA. Trimming cost V 6 bases and J 5 bases; bases outside gene matches: 5. DNA of the CDR3: TGCAGCGTCAAGGGACAGGGTGATCAGCCCCAGCATTTT. This gives the protein CSVKGQGDQPQHF.

This clone was seen only once. Here the CDR3 reads CASSLTGRTDYGYTF. The CDR3 region has the DNA TGTGCCAGCAGTTTGACAGGGCGAACGGACTATGGCTACACCTTC. The chain combines TRBV6-1 with TRBJ1-2; 7 nucleotides line up with TRBD1. The junction had 9 bases not matched to a gene; V was cut back by 5 bases and J by 3 bases. CDR1 is MNHNS, CDR2 SASEGT, per germline. This CDR3 is built from 15 residues.